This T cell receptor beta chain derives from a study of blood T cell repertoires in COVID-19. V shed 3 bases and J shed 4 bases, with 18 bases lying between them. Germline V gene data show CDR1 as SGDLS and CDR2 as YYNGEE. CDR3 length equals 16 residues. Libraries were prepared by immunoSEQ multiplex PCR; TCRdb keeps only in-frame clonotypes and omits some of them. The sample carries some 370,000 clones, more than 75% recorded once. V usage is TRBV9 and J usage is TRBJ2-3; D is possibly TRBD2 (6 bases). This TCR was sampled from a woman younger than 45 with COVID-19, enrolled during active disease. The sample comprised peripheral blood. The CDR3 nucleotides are TGTGCCAGCAGCGCGGGGGACTCTACGGCTGCAGATACGCAGTATTTT. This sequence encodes CASSAGDSTAADTQYF.